The T cell receptor (beta chain) described here comes from a study of CD8 T cells in Susac syndrome. Study-level results: The CD4+ T cell repertoires from Susac syndrome exhibited no clonal expansion.

A quantity of roughly 0.5 to 1 ug RNA underwent reverse transcription using random hexamers. Each CDR3 protein gets one entry after TCRdb re-called the immunoSEQ multiplex PCR reads with MiXCR. The repertoire holds about 140,000 distinct CDR3 sequences, with around 93% as singletons. For this clonotype: Its cognate antigen is unknown.

V was shortened by 5 bases and J by 2 bases, with 13 bases between the two germline ends. Germline CDR1 reads DFQATT; CDR2 reads SNEGSKA (reference sequence). This CDR3 has 13 residues. The rearrangement joins TRBV20-1 to TRBJ2-7; D is tentatively TRBD1 or TRBD2 (6 bases each). Sequencing input: CD4+ T cells from PBMCs. The origin of this receptor is a human donor with Susac syndrome. CDR3 nucleotide sequence: TGCAGTGCTGCAGGGGCGGGGCCCTACGAGCAGTACTTC. Encoded protein: CSAAGAGPYEQYF.